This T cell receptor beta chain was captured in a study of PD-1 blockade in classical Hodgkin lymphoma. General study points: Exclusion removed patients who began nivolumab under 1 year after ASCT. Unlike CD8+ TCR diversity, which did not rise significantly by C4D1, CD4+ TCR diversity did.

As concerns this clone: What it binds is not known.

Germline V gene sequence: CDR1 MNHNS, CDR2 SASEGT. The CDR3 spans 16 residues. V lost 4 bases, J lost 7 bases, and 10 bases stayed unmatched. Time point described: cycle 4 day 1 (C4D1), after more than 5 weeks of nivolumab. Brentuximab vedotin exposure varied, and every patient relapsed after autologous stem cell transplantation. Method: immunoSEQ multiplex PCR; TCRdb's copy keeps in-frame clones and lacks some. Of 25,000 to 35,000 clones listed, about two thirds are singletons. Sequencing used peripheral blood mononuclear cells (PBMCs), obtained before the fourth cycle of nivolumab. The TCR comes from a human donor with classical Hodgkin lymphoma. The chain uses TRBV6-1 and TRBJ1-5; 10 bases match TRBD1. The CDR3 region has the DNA TGTGCCAGCAGTGGACAGGGGGCAAGGATCGGCCAGCCCCAGCATTTT. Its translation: CASSGQGARIGQPQHF.